This TCR beta chain was identified during a study of T cells in Graves' hyperthyroidism and ophthalmopathy. Study-wide context: Blood was drawn when the patient was first diagnosed and still untreated.

RNA transcripts served as the template for amplifying TCR beta CDR3 regions. During a first-round RT-PCR of the TCR CDR3, the HTBI primer set was used. TCRdb recomputed calls from the multiplex PCR reads with MiXCR, one row per CDR3 protein. The sample consists of some 770,000 distinct CDR3 sequences, roughly 15% of them appearing once. Those with hyperthyroidism were 18 to 65 years old, newly diagnosed, and ill for under 2 months. Exclusion of a patient resulted from uncontrolled infection, other autoimmune disease, pregnancy or lactation. This clonotype has at least ten counts. The germline V gene has CDR1 SGHKS and CDR2 YYEKEE (reference sequence). The CDR3 is made up of 15 amino acids. V was cut by 4 bases and J by 0 bases, with 11 bases left in between.

The chain recombines TRBV5-5 with TRBJ2-1; D perhaps matches TRBD2 (6 bases). The TCR originated in a man younger than 30 with Graves' hyperthyroidism. Input material: blood. The CDR3 DNA is TGTGCCAGCAGCCAGCTGGGGGGCTCCTACAATGAGCAGTTCTTC. The encoded protein is CASSQLGGSYNEQFF.